This T cell receptor beta chain was retrieved from a study of T cells expressing NK-cell markers. UMIs were included in TCR beta cDNA generated by 5'RACE template switching. After re-calling the 5' RACE reads, TCRdb lists one entry per CDR3 protein, DNA absent. This listing includes roughly 150,000 distinct CDR3 sequences. This CDR3 has 14 residues. Germline CDR1 MNHEY, CDR2 SVGEGT. Sequenced: blood T cells: a sorted CD56 or NKG2C T cell subset, CD4+ or CD8+ T cells, or bulk PBMC T cells (not recorded which). The gene calls are TRBV6-2 or TRBV6-3 and TRBJ2-5; TCRdb returns TRBD1, unconfirmable since there is no DNA. The clonotype comes from a man aged 18-75 years in good health. CDR3 protein: CASTPGADQETQYF.